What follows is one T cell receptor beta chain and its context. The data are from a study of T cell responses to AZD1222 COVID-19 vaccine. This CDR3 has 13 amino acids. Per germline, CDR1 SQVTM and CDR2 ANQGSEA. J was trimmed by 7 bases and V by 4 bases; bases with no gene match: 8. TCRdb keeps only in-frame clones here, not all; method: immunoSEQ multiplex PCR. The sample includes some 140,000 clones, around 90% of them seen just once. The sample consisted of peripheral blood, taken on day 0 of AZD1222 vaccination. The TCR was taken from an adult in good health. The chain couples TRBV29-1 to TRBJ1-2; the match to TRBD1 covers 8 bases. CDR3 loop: CSVVPDRASGYTF. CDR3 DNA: TGCAGCGTTGTCCCGGACAGGGCTTCTGGCTACACCTTC.